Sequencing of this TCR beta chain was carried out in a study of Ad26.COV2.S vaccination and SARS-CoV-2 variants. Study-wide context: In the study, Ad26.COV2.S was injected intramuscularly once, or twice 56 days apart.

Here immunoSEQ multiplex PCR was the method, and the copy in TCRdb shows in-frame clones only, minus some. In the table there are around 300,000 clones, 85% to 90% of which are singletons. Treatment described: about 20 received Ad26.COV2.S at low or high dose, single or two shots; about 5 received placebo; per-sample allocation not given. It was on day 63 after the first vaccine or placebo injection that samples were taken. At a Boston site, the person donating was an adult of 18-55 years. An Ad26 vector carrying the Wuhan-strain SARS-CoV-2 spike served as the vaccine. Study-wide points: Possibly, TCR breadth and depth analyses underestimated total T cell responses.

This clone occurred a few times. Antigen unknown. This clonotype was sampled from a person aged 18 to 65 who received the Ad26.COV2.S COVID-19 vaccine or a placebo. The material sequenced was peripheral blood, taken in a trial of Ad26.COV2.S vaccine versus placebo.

CDR3 sequence (DNA): TGTGCCAGCAGTGATTGGACGGACTCCTACGAGCAGTACTTC. Translated: CASSDWTDSYEQYF. V gene TRBV2 combines with J gene TRBJ2-7, with no clear D. This CDR3 is 14 amino acids long. Germline V gene data show CDR1 as SNHLY and CDR2 as FYNNEI. Deletions cut 3 bases from V and 0 bases from J, with 9 bases between.